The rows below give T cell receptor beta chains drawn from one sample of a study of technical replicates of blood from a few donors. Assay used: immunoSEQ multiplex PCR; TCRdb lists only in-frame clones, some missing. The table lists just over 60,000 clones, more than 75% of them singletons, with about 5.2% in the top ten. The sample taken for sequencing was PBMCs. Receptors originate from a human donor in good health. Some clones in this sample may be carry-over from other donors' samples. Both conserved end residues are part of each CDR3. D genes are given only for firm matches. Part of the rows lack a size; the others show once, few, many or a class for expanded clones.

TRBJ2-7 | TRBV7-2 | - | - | CASSSSASSYEQYF | TGTGCCAGCAGCTCCTCCGCCAGCTCCTACGAGCAGTACTTC
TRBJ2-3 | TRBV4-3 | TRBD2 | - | CASSLFLAGASTNTQYF | TGCGCCAGCAGCCTCTTCCTAGCGGGGGCCTCCACAAATACGCAGTATTTT
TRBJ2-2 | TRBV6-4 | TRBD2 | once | CASSDYKRGDMAGELFF | TGTGCCAGCAGTGACTATAAGCGGGGGGATATGGCCGGGGAGCTGTTTTTT
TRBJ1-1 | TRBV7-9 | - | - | CASSSLTGNTEAFF | TGTGCCAGCAGCTCTCTTACAGGAAACACTGAAGCTTTCTTT
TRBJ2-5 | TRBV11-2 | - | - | CASSRMSRAKQETQYF | TGTGCCAGCAGCCGCATGTCGCGAGCAAAACAAGAGACCCAGTACTTC
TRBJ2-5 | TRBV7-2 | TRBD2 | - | CASSTGRGEETQYF | TGTGCCAGCAGTACCGGGAGGGGTGAGGAGACCCAGTACTTC
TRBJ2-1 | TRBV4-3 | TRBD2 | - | CASSMTSGWEGEQFF | TGCGCCAGCAGCATGACTAGCGGGTGGGAGGGTGAGCAGTTCTTC
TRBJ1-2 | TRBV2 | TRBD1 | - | CASRATGWYGYTF | TGTGCCAGCAGGGCGACAGGGTGGTATGGCTACACCTTC
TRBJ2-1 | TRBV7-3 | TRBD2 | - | CASSPIAGGPRGNEQFF | TGTGCCAGCAGCCCTATAGCGGGAGGGCCTCGGGGGAATGAGCAGTTCTTC
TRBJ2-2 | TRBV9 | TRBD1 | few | CARDRVLPGELFF | TGTGCCCGGGACAGGGTACTTCCCGGGGAGCTGTTTTTT
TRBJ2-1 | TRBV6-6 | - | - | CASSYQGLPGYNEQFF | TGTGCCAGCAGTTACCAAGGTCTCCCGGGTTACAATGAGCAGTTCTTC
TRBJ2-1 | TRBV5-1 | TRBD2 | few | CASSPSGGYNEQFF | TGCGCCAGTTCCCCTAGCGGGGGTTACAATGAGCAGTTCTTC
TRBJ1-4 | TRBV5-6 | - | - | CRNEKLFF | TGCCGTAATGAAAAACTGTTTTTT
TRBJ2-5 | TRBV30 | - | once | CAWSELFQETQYF | TGTGCCTGGAGTGAACTCTTCCAAGAGACCCAGTACTTC
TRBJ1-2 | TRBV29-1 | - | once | CSVASWRGYTF | TGCAGCGTTGCGTCTTGGCGGGGCTACACCTTC
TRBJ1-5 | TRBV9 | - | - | CASGLAHWPQHF | TGTGCCAGCGGCCTCGCACATTGGCCCCAGCATTTT
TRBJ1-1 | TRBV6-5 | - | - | CASSPGIGNTEAFF | TGTGCCAGCAGCCCAGGCATTGGGAACACTGAAGCTTTCTTT
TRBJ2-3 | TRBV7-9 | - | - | CASSLGSGAQISTDTQYF | TGTGCCAGCAGCTTAGGCAGCGGTGCACAGATTAGCACAGATACGCAGTATTTT
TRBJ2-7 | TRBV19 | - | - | CASSAQQYF | TGTGCCAGTAGTGCGCAACAGTACTTC
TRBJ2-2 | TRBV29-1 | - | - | CSVVRGSNTGELFF | TGCAGCGTTGTTAGAGGGTCGAACACCGGGGAGCTGTTTTTT
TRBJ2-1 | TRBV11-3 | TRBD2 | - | CASSPPTSAEQFF | TGTGCCAGCAGCCCTCCGACTAGCGCTGAGCAGTTCTTC
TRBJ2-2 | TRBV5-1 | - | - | CASSPPGQNTGELFF | TGCGCCAGCAGCCCTCCGGGACAGAACACCGGGGAGCTGTTTTTT
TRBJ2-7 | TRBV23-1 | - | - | CASSLSSYEQYF | TGCGCCAGCAGTTTATCCTCCTACGAGCAGTACTTC
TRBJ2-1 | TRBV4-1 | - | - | CASSQGRDEQFF | TGCGCCAGCAGCCAAGGGCGGGATGAGCAGTTCTTC
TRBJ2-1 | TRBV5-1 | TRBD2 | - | CASSLTSGRTYNEQFF | TGCGCCAGCAGCTTGACTAGCGGGAGGACGTACAATGAGCAGTTCTTC
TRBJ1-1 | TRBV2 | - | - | CASRRLQMNTEAFF | TGTGCCAGCCGCAGATTACAAATGAACACTGAAGCTTTCTTT
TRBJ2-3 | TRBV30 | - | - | CAWSVLTVQGTQYF | TGTGCCTGGAGTGTACTAACAGTTCAGGGTACGCAGTATTTT
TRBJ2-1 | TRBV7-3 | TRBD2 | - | CASSIYGVAGYNEQFF | TGTGCCAGCAGCATCTACGGGGTAGCGGGGTACAATGAGCAGTTCTTC
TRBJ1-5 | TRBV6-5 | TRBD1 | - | CASGDRGRPQHF | TGTGCCAGCGGGGACAGGGGAAGGCCCCAGCATTTT
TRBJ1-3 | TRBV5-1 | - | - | CASREPGGNTIYF | TGCGCCAGCAGAGAGCCGGGGGGAAACACCATATATTTT
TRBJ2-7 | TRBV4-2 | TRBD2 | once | CASSQQAGEQYF | TGTGCCAGCAGCCAACAAGCGGGAGAGCAGTACTTC
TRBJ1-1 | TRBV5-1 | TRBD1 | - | CASSFQTGGTEAFF | TGCGCCAGCAGCTTTCAAACAGGGGGCACTGAAGCTTTCTTT